This record looks at one T cell receptor (beta chain) sequence and its context. These data belong to a study of blood T cells in healthy people across ages. V gave up 0 bases and J gave up 7 bases, with 13 bases separating them. CDR1 is ENHRY and CDR2 is SYGVKD in the germline V gene. The CDR3 covers 16 residues. The use of a sample-barcoded 5' primer and a J-beta primer mix characterized a second PCR of 7 to 11 cycles. Each CDR3 protein gets one entry after TCRdb re-called the 5' RACE reads with MiXCR. The sample consists of around 400,000 distinct CDR3 sequences, about 55% of them appearing once. The chain combines TRBV10-3 with TRBJ1-6; D perhaps matches TRBD1 (5 bases). The TCR was taken from a man in his 60s in good health. The sample consisted of blood. The CDR3 reads CAISESPGRVNSPLHF. The CDR3 nucleotides read TGTGCCATCAGTGAGTCGCCAGGGCGTGTGAATTCACCCCTCCACTTT.